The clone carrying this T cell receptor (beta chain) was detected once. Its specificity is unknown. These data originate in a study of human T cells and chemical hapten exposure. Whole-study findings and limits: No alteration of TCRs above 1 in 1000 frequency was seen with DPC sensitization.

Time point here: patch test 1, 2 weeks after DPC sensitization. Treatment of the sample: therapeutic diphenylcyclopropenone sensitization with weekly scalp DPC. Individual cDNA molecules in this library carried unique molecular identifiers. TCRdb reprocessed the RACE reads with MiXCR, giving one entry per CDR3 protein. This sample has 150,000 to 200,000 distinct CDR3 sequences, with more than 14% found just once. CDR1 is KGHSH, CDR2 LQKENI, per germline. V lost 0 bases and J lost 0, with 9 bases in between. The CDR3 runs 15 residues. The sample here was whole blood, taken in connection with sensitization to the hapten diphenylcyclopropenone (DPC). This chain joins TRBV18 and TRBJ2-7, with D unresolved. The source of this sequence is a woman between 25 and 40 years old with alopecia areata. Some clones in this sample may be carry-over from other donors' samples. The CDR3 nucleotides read TGTGCCAGCTCACCACCATCTCCCGACTCCTACGAGCAGTACTTC. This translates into CASSPPSPDSYEQYF.